These T cell receptor beta chains were read from a single sample in a study of T cell responses to AZD1222 COVID-19 vaccine. Clones were read by immunoSEQ multiplex PCR, and TCRdb kept only the in-frame ones, dropping some. The sample yields some 150,000 clones, 89% seen once. The source was peripheral blood, collected 28 days after the second AZD1222 dose. These receptors were taken from an adult who received the AZD1222 COVID-19 vaccine. The conserved cysteine and the conserved F or W are not part of the CDR3 here. D genes are given only for firm matches.

D	V	CDR3
-	TRBV18	ASSRGSQTYEQY
-	TRBV9	ASSVRLVANTGELF
TRBD1	TRBV20-1	GGQESEKLF
-	TRBV24-1	ATSDGGASQETQY
-	TRBV7-2	ASSRSGGGSYEQY
-	TRBV4-1	ASSQVTGYATEAF
-	TRBV4-3	ASSQGTSELANYGYT
-	TRBV5-1	ASSSRWGREKLF
-	TRBV21-1	ASYSWTSGRDPLRNTQY
TRBD1	TRBV9	ASSDPGTGLIGQAF
TRBD1	TRBV27	ASRPRTGGLHYGYT
TRBD1	TRBV19	ASSILSPGQGQPQH
-	TRBV27	ASSWDGLSYEQY
-	TRBV28	ASSSWLNSGANVLT
-	TRBV5-8	ASQKGWASSYEQY
-	TRBV9	ASSAFGGDTEAF
-	TRBV11-3	ASSLYPDRENTEAF
-	TRBV6-4	ASSEGLKPPSYEQY
-	TRBV27	ASSSVGSSGNTIY
TRBD2	TRBV3-1/TRBV3-2	ASSQGAGGADTQY
-	TRBV7-6	ASSLNIGGVGGYT
TRBD1	TRBV9	ASSEEGQGSFGYT
-	TRBV27	ASSLNTTLPYYGYT